This passage covers 20 T cell receptor beta chains from one sample sequenced in a study of blood T cell repertoires in COVID-19. Using immunoSEQ multiplex PCR, the repertoire was profiled, and TCRdb retains in-frame clones only, with some absent. The sample includes 78,000 or so clones, approximately 80% of them seen just once. The material sequenced was peripheral blood. Every receptor here comes from a man of 80 years or more with acute or convalescent COVID-19.

The chain couples TRBV11-2 to TRBJ2-1; 11 positions agree with TRBD1. The J segment lost 8 bases and the V segment lost 2 bases, leaving 8 bases of the junction unmatched. The length of the CDR3 is 16 residues. In germline, CDR1 is SGHAT, CDR2 FQNNGV. CDR3 region: CASSLIRTGGYDEQFF. CDR3 nucleotides: TGTGCCAGCAGCTTAATCCGGACAGGGGGCTATGATGAGCAGTTCTTC.

The CDR3 reads CASSQQGLNEKLFF. Written as DNA, the CDR3 is TGTGCCAGCAGCCAACAGGGGCTGAATGAAAAACTGTTTTTT. The V gene is TRBV5-4, the J gene TRBJ1-4; TRBD1 matches 7 bases. CDR3 length: 14 residues. CDR1 is SGHNT and CDR2 is YYREEE in the germline V gene (reference sequence). Unmatched junction bases numbered 5, after V lost 4 bases and J lost 5 bases.

The sample holds one count of this clone. The chain has TRBV19 and TRBJ2-1, with 8 bases identical to TRBD1. The CDR3 contains 14 residues. V lost 10 bases, J lost 0 bases, and 5 bases stayed unmatched. Germline CDR1 is LNHDA and CDR2 is SQIVND (reference sequence). CDR3: CATRQGSSYNEQFF. CDR3 DNA: TGTGCCACCCGACAGGGGTCCTCCTACAATGAGCAGTTCTTC.

The chain recombines TRBV9 with TRBJ1-1; tentatively, D is TRBD1 (6 bases). This CDR3 spans 13 amino acids. Per germline, CDR1 SGDLS and CDR2 YYNGEE. Trimming took 0 bases from V and 5 from J, leaving 8 bases between them. The CDR3 coding sequence is TGTGCCAGCAGCGTAGACAGGGAGACTGAAGCTTTCTTT. Residues: CASSVDRETEAFF.

The chain carries TRBV12-3 or TRBV12-4 and TRBJ1-6; unclear D gene. This CDR3 contains 12 residues. Deletions cut 2 bases from V and 10 bases from J, with 6 bases between. The CDR3 region is CASSLQYSPLHF. The DNA of the CDR3 is TGTGCCAGCAGTTTACAGTACTCACCCCTCCACTTT.

With respect to this clone: This specimen includes other DNA sequences encoding the same CDR3. The chain links TRBV5-8 to TRBJ1-6, with D unresolved. V gave up 1 base and J gave up 0 bases, with 11 bases separating them. Germline V lookup: CDR1 SGHTS, CDR2 YDEGEE. The CDR3 loop spans 17 amino acids. CDR3: CASSLSSASSYNSPLHF. CDR3 in DNA: TGTGCCAGCAGCTTGTCTAGCGCGAGCTCCTATAATTCACCCCTCCACTTT.

The chain joins TRBV19 to TRBJ2-2, with D maybe TRBD2 (6 bases). Trimming took 0 bases from V and 6 from J, leaving 11 bases between them. The CDR3 length is 15 residues. Germline CDR1 LNHDA, CDR2 SQIVND (reference sequence). The CDR3 sequence: CASSIDQGGAGELFF. The CDR3, as DNA: TGTGCCAGTAGTATAGACCAGGGAGGCGCCGGGGAGCTGTTTTTT.

This chain links TRBV19 with TRBJ1-1, with D possibly matching TRBD1 (5 bases). The V and J ends lost 3 bases and 4 bases respectively, with 15 bases between them. The CDR3 length is 15 residues. Germline V gene data show CDR1 as LNHDA and CDR2 as SQIVND (reference sequence). CDR3 amino acids: CASSMSQGGSTEAFF. DNA of the CDR3: TGTGCCAGTAGTATGTCCCAGGGAGGGTCCACTGAAGCTTTCTTT.

The CDR3 bases are TGTGCCAGCGGACTGACAGGGATTAATTCACCCCTCCACTTT. Amino acid sequence: CASGLTGINSPLHF. V usage is TRBV2 and J usage is TRBJ1-6, with 7 bases lining up with TRBD1. CDR1 SNHLY and CDR2 FYNNEI come from the germline V gene. This CDR3 contains 14 residues. The V gene end was trimmed by 8 bases and the J gene end by 6 bases; junction bases not matched to a gene: 7.

The chain combines TRBV6-5 with TRBJ1-2, with 9 bases that match TRBD1. This CDR3 spans 14 amino acids. Germline loops: CDR1 MNHEY, CDR2 SVGAGI. After removal of 5 bases from V and 8 bases from J, the junction contained 9 bases not matched to a gene. The CDR3 bases are TGTGCCAGCAGTCGGACAGGGGCGGAACAAGGCTACACCTTC. Protein product: CASSRTGAEQGYTF.

The rearrangement links TRBV3-1 (or the pseudogene TRBV3-2) to TRBJ1-1; D unclear. The germline V and J ends were trimmed by 1 base and 10 bases, with 16 bases remaining between them. The CDR3 length is 14 residues. Germline V lookup: CDR1 LGHDT, CDR2 YNNKEL (reference sequence). DNA for the CDR3: TGTGCCAGCAGCCAAGCCCCCCCAGGAAACGGAGCTTTCTTT. Translating gives CASSQAPPGNGAFF.

J is TRBJ2-7 and V is TRBV12-3 or TRBV12-4; the D is unclear. CDR3 length: 11 residues. V gave up 4 bases and J gave up 3 bases, with 4 bases separating them. Here the CDR3 reads CASSSLYEQYF. The CDR3 DNA follows: TGTGCCAGCAGTTCCCTCTACGAGCAGTACTTC.

This clone has a single count. V gene TRBV7-9 combines with J gene TRBJ2-3, with D unresolved. Germline CDR1 is SEHNR and CDR2 is FQNEAQ (reference sequence). The CDR3 spans 14 residues. V was pared by 2 bases and J by 0 bases, with 6 bases between. The CDR3 reads CASSLFGSTDTQYF. The CDR3, as DNA: TGTGCCAGCAGCTTATTCGGGAGCACAGATACGCAGTATTTT.

This clone appeared a single time. The J gene is TRBJ2-5, the V gene TRBV6-6; 13 bases are a match to TRBD2. CDR3 length: 15 amino acids. Germline V gene sequence: CDR1 MNHNY, CDR2 SVGAGI (reference sequence). J gave up 5 bases and V 5 bases, and 5 bases lay outside the gene matches. In DNA form, the CDR3 reads TGTGCCAGCAGTCCAACACTAGCGGGGGGGGAGACCCAGTACTTC. Amino acid sequence: CASSPTLAGGETQYF.

The rearrangement uses TRBV3-1 (or the pseudogene TRBV3-2) and TRBJ1-5, with 9 bases that match TRBD1. V lost 4 bases to trimming and J lost 4 bases; unmatched junction nucleotides: 8. There are 16 residues in the CDR3. Germline V CDR1 and CDR2: LGHDT, YNNKEL (reference sequence). CDR3 bases: TGTGCCAGCAGCCCGGGACAGGGCCCCACTAATCAGCCCCAGCATTTT. It codes for CASSPGQGPTNQPQHF.

The rearrangement uses TRBV6-5 and TRBJ1-2; D remains ambiguous. Germline V gene sequence: CDR1 MNHEY, CDR2 SVGAGI. V lost 8 bases, J lost 5 bases, and 12 bases lay in between. The CDR3 runs to 12 residues. The CDR3 here is CASQFEGYGYTF. Written as DNA, the CDR3 is TGTGCCAGCCAGTTCGAGGGATATGGCTACACCTTC.

The chain carries TRBV7-6 and TRBJ2-5; 9 nucleotides agree with TRBD1. Per the germline V gene, CDR1 is SGHVS and CDR2 is FNYEAQ. Trimming at V came to 4 bases and at J to 2 bases, leaving 5 bases not matched to a gene. The CDR3 runs 15 residues. The CDR3: CASSSPGQGQETQYF. Written as DNA, the CDR3 is TGTGCCAGCAGCTCACCGGGACAGGGACAAGAGACCCAGTACTTC.

The chain employs TRBV2 and TRBJ1-5; perhaps TRBD1 as D (5 bases). CDR1 SNHLY and CDR2 FYNNEI come from the germline V gene. With 6 bases removed from V and 4 bases from J, the gap between germline ends came to 7 bases. The CDR3 spans 12 residues. CDR3 in DNA: TGTGCCAGCAGAGGGACTAATCAGCCCCAGCATTTT. Its translation is CASRGTNQPQHF.

The CDR3 is CASSFNTGLGYTF. Written as DNA, the CDR3 is TGTGCCAGCAGCTTCAACACCGGGTTGGGCTACACCTTC. The chain links TRBV11-3 to TRBJ1-2, with unresolved D. V gave up 3 bases and J gave up 8 bases, with 13 bases separating them. The length of the CDR3 is 13 residues. CDR1 SGHNT and CDR2 YENEEA come from the germline V gene.

The V gene is TRBV18, the J gene TRBJ1-6; D gene ambiguous. V gave up 2 bases and J gave up 5 bases, with 10 bases separating them. The CDR3 runs to 15 residues. Germline V CDR1 and CDR2: KGHSH, LQKENI. CDR3 in amino acids: CASSPGGSNNSPLHF. The DNA for the CDR3 is TGTGCCAGCTCACCAGGAGGGTCAAATAATTCACCCCTCCACTTT.